This T cell receptor (beta chain) was sequenced for a study of shared clonotypes between healthy human individuals. Overall study results and limits: Since donors were few, the genetic and exposure-history diversity represented was limited.

Notes on this clone: What it binds is not known.

Germline assignment: CDR1 SGHVS and CDR2 FNYEAQ. CDR3 length: 13 amino acids. Trimming pared 3 bases from V and 7 bases from J, leaving 10 bases between. The sorted-subset replicate PCRs were given approximately 190 ng DNA, which is some 29,000 T cell genomes. TCRdb's copy holds only in-frame clones and misses some; the assay was immunoSEQ multiplex PCR. The sample lists 300,000 to 400,000 clones; 73% were seen once. All donors qualified as healthy HIV-negative adults and had experienced no recent acute infections or vaccinations. Naive CD4+ cells were CD45RA-selected; the remaining cells were memory.

V and J are TRBV7-6 and TRBJ1-5; D call uncertain. This clonotype originated in a young man in good health. Sequenced: memory CD4+ T cells sorted from blood. Subset reported: CD45RA-negative fraction. This CDR3 is CASSLAIAQPQHF. The CDR3 DNA is TGTGCCAGCAGCTTGGCCATCGCACAGCCCCAGCATTTT.